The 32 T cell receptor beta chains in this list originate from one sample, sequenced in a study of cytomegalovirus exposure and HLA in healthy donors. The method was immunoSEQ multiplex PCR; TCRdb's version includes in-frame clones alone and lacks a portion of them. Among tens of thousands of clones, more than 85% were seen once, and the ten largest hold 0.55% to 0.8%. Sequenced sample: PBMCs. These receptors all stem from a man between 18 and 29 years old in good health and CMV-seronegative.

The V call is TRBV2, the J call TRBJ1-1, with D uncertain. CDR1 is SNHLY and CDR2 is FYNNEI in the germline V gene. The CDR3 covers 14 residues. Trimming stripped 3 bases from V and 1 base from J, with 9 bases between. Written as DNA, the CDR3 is TGTGCCAGCAGTGAGGGCCGCCGGAACACTGAAGCTTTCTTT. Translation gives CASSEGRRNTEAFF. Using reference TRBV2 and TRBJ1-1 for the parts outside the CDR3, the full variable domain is EPEVTQTPSHQVTQMGQEVILRCVPISNHLYFYWYRQILGQKVEFLVSFYNNEISEKSEIFDDQFSVERPDGSNFTLKIRSTKLEDSAMYFCASSEGRRNTEAFFGQGTRLTVV.

CDR3 DNA sequence: TGTGCCAGCAGTTACCAAGAGGAGAACTATGGCTACACCTTC. Protein product: CASSYQEENYGYTF. V and J are TRBV6-5 and TRBJ1-2; no clear D gene. The germline V gene has CDR1 MNHEY and CDR2 SVGAGI. The germline V and J ends were trimmed by 2 bases and 2 bases, with 9 bases remaining between them. This CDR3 is 14 amino acids long.

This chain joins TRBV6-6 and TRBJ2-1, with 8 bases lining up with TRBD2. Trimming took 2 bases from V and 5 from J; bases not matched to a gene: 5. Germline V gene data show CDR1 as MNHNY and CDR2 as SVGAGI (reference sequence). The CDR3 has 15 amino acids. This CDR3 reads CASSYISGGDNEQFF. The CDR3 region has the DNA TGTGCCAGCAGTTACATATCCGGGGGGGACAATGAGCAGTTCTTC.

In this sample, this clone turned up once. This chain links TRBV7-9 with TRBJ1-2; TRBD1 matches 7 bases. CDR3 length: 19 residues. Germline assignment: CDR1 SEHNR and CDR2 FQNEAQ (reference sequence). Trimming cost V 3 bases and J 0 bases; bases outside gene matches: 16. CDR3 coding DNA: TGTGCCAGCAGCTTGGGCTCAGGGGGAAGCGGGCCTTCTAACTATGGCTACACCTTC. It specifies CASSLGSGGSGPSNYGYTF.

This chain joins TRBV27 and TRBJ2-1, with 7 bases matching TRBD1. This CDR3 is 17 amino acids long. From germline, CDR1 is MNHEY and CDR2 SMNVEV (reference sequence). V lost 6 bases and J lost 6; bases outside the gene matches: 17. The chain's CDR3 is CASRTRPTGIMVNEQFF. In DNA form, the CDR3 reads TGTGCCAGCAGGACCCGCCCGACAGGGATAATGGTCAATGAGCAGTTCTTC.

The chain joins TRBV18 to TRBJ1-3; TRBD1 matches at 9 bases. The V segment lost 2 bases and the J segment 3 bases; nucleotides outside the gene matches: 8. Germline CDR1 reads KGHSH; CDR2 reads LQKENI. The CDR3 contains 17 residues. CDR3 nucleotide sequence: TGTGCCAGCTCACCAAAATCCACAGGGGGCTTTGGAAACACCATATATTTT. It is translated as CASSPKSTGGFGNTIYF. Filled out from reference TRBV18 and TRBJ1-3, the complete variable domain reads NAGVMQNPRHLVRRRGQEARLRCSPMKGHSHVYWYRQLPEEGLKFMVYLQKENIIDESGMPKERFSAEFPKEGPSILRIQQVVRGDSAAYFCASSPKSTGGFGNTIYFGEGSWLTVV.

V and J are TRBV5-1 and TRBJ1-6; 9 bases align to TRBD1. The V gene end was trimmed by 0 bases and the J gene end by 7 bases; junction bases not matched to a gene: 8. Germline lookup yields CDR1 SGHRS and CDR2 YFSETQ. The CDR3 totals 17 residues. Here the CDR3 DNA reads TGCGCCAGCAGCTTGGGGAGGACAGGGGTAGTCAATTCACCCCTCCACTTT. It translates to CASSLGRTGVVNSPLHF.

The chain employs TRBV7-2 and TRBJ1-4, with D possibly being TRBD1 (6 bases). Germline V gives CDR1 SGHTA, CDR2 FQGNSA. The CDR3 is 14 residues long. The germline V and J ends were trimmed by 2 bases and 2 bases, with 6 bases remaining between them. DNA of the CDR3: TGTGCCAGCAGCTTAAGGGGGACTAATGAAAAACTGTTTTTT. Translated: CASSLRGTNEKLFF.

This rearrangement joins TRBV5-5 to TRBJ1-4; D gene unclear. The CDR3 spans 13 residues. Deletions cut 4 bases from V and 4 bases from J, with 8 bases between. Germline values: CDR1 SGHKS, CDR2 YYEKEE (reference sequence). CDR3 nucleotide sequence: TGTGCCAGCAGCGTCTTAAATAATGAAAAACTGTTTTTT. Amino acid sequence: CASSVLNNEKLFF. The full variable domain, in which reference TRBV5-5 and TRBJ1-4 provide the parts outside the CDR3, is DAGVTQSPTHLIKTRGQQVTLRCSPISGHKSVSWYQQVLGQGPQFIFQYYEKEERGRGNFPDRFSARQFPNYSSELNVNALLLGDSALYLCASSVLNNEKLFFGSGTQLSVL.

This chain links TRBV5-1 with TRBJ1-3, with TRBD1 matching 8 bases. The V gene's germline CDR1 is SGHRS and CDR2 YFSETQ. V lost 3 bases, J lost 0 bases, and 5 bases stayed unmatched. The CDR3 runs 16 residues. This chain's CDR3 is CASSSTGVFSGNTIYF. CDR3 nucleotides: TGCGCCAGCAGCTCGACAGGGGTGTTCTCTGGAAACACCATATATTTT.

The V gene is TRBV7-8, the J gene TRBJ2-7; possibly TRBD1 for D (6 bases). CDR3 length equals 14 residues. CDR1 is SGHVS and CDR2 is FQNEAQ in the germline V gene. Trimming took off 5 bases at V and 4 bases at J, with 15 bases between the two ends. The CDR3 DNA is TGTGCCAGCAGCACAAGACAGGCCTTGTACGAGCAGTACTTC. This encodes CASSTRQALYEQYF.

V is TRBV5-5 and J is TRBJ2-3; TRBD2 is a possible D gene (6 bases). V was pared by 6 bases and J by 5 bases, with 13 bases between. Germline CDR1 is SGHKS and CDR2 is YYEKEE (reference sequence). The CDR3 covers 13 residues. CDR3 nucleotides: TGTGCCAGCAACGAAGGACTATTAGATACGCAGTATTTT. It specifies CASNEGLLDTQYF.

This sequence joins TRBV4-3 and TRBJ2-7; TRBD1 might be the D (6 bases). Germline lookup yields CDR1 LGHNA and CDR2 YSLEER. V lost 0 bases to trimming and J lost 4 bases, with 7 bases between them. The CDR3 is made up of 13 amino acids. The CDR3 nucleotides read TGCGCCAGCAGCCAAGATAGGGGGTACGAGCAGTACTTC. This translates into CASSQDRGYEQYF.

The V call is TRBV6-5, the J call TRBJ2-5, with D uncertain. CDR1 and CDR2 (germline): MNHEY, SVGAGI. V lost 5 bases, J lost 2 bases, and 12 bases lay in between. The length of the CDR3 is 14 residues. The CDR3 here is CASSRRLVQETQYF. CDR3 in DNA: TGTGCCAGCAGTCGACGACTGGTTCAAGAGACCCAGTACTTC.

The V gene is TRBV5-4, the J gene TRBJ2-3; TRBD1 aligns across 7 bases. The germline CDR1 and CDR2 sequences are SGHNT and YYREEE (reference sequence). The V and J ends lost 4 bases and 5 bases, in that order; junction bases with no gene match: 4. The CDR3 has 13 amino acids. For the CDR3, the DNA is TGTGCCAGCAGCAGGGGGCAGGGAGATACGCAGTATTTT. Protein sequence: CASSRGQGDTQYF.

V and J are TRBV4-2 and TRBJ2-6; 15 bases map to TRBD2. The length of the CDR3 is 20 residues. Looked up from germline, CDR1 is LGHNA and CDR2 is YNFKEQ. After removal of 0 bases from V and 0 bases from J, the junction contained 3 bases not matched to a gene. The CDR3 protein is CASSQDRTSGRGSGANVLTF. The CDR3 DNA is TGTGCCAGCAGCCAAGACAGGACTAGCGGGAGGGGCTCTGGGGCCAACGTCCTGACTTTC.

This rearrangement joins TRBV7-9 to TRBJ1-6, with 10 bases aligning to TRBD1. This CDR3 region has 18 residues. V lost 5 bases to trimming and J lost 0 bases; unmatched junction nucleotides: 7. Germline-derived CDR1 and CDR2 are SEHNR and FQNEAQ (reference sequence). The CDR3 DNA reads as TGTGCCAGCAGCGGGGACAGGGGCCGTAGCTCCTATAATTCACCCCTCCACTTT. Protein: CASSGDRGRSSYNSPLHF.

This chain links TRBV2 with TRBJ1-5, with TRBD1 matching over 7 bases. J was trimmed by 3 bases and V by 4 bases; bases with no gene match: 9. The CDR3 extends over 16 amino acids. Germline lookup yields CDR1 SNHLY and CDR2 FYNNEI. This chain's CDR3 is CASSVSPTGANQPQHF. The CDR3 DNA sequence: TGTGCCAGCAGTGTATCCCCAACAGGGGCCAATCAGCCCCAGCATTTT.

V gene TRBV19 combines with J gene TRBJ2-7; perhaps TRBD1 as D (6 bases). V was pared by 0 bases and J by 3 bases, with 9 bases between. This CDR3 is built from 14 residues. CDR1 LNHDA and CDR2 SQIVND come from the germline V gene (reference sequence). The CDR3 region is CASSIDRDNYEQYF. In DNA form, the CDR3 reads TGTGCCAGTAGTATAGATCGGGACAACTACGAGCAGTACTTC.

The CDR3 DNA is TGTGCCAGCAGTTCGGAGACAGGGAGGTACAATCAGCCCCAGCATTTT. Translation gives CASSSETGRYNQPQHF. The V call is TRBV6-6, the J call TRBJ1-5; TRBD1 aligns across 7 bases. V gave up 4 bases and J gave up 3 bases; unmatched junction bases: 9. Germline V lookup: CDR1 MNHNY, CDR2 SVGAGI (reference sequence). The CDR3 covers 16 residues.

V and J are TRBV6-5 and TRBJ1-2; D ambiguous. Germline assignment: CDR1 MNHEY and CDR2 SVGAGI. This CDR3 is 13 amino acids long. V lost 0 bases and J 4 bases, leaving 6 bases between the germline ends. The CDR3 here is CASSYSRAYGYTF. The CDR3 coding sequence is TGTGCCAGCAGTTACTCGAGGGCCTATGGCTACACCTTC.

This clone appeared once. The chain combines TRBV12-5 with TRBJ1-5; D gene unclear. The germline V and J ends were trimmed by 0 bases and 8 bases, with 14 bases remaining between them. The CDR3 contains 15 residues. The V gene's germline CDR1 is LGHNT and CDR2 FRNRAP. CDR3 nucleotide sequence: TGTGCTAGTGGTTTGGTAGTTGTGGGCTTTGAGCCCCAGCATTTT. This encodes CASGLVVVGFEPQHF.

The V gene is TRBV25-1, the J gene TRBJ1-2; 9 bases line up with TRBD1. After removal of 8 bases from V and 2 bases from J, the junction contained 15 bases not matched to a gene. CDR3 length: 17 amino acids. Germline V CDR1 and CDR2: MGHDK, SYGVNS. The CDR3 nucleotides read TGTGCCAGCTCCCCGAGGGGGACAGGGAATACAAACTATGGCTACACCTTC. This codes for CASSPRGTGNTNYGYTF.

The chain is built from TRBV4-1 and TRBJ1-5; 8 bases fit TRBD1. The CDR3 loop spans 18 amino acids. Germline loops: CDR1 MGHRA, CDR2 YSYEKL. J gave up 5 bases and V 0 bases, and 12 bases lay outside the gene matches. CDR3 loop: CASSQDGWGQVADQPQHF. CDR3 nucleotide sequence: TGCGCCAGCAGCCAAGATGGGTGGGGACAGGTGGCCGATCAGCCCCAGCATTTT.

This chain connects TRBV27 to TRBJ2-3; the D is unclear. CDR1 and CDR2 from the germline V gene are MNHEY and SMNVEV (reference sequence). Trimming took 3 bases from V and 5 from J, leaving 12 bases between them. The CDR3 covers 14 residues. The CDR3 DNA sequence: TGTGCCAGCAGTTTCAAGCTAAGAGGAGATACGCAGTATTTT. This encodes CASSFKLRGDTQYF.

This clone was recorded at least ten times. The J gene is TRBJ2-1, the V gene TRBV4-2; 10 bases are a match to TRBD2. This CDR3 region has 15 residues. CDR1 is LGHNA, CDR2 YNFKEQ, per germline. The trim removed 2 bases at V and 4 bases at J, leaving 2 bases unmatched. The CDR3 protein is CASSQTSGDYNEQFF. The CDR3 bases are TGTGCCAGCAGCCAAACTAGCGGGGATTACAATGAGCAGTTCTTC.

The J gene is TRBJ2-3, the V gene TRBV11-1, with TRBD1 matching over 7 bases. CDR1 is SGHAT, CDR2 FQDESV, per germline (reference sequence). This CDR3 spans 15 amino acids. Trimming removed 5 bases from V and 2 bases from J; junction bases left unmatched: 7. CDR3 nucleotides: TGTGCCAGCAGCCTTGGGACAGTTTTCACAGATACGCAGTATTTT. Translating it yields CASSLGTVFTDTQYF.

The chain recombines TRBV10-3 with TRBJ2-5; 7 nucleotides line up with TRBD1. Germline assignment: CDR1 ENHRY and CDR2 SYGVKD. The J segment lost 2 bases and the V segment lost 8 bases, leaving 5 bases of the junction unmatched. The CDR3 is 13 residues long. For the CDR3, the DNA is TGTGCCATCGGGACAGAAATACAAGAGACCCAGTACTTC. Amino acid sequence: CAIGTEIQETQYF.

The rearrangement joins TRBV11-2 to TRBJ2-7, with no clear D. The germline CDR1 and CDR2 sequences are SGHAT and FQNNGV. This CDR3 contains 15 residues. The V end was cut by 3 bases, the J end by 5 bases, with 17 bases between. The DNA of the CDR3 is TGTGCCAGCAGCTTGTTCGAGAGGATAGGAGACGAGCAGTACTTC. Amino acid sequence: CASSLFERIGDEQYF.

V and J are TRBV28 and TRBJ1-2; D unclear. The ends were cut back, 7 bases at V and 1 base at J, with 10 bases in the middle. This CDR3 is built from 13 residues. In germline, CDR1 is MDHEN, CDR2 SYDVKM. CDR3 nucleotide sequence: TGTGCCAGCACTTCGGACTATAACTATGGCTACACCTTC. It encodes CASTSDYNYGYTF.

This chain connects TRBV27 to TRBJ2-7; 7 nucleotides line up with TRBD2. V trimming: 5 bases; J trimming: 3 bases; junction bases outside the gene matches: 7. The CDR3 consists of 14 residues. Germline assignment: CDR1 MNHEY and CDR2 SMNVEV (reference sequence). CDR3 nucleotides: TGTGCCAGCAGTATACTCGGGGGGTACTACGAGCAGTACTTC. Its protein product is CASSILGGYYEQYF.

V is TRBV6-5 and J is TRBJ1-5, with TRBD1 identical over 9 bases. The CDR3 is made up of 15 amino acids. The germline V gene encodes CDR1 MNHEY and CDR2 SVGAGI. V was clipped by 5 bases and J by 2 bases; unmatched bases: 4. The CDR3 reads CASSRQGDGNQPQHF. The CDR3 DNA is TGTGCCAGCAGTCGACAGGGGGACGGCAATCAGCCCCAGCATTTT.